This T cell receptor beta chain is drawn from a study of blood T cell repertoires in COVID-19 (dated by TCRdb to the early 2020s). Some background on the complete study: Samples covering the acute and convalescent phases of COVID-19 were provided by collaborators in the United States, Italy and Spain. The material from the prospective study consisted of cDNA or gDNA derived from T cells, B-cell-depleted T cells, or PBMCs. The dataset comprised deeply sampled blood TCRbeta repertoires from subjects exposed to, actively infected with, or recovered from COVID-19. A freely available public database, intended as a resource for researchers studying the immune response to SARS-CoV-2, is where the repertoires were released. Samples were obtained from the ongoing ImmuneRACE study (first 160 participants) and from about 1,300 subjects provided by 6 global collaborators. A de-identified subject ID, COVID-19 status, age in years and sex were almost always included in the sample metadata. HLA class I and class II types, where available, came from metadata supplied by the sample provider rather than from assay-based typing. What the research found in general, with its limitations: Clinical and demographic metadata were provided uncurated, with the amount varying by source and participant.

Participants in the prospective study were enrolled through a virtual design, were aged 18 to 89 years, and lived in some 24 United States geographic areas. In the prospective study, participants were assigned to cohorts based on the clinical history participants reported in a screening survey and a study questionnaire. Recovered participants in ImmuneRACE Cohort 3 were defined by two consecutive negative NP/OP PCR tests, clearance by a healthcare professional, or resolution of symptoms. In the prospective study, mobile phlebotomists collected whole blood, serum and a nasopharyngeal or oropharyngeal swab from each participant. Participants in the prospective study had the option to provide additional blood draws and questionnaires over a roughly 2-month period. Blood samples from the prospective study were shipped frozen or at room temperature prior to DNA extraction. TCRbeta CDR3 regions were amplified from genomic DNA using the immunoSEQ Assay, a bias-controlled multiplex PCR. The published analysis was carried out like this. Nucleated cell counts per sample were estimated from amplification of reference gene primers within the assay. To quantify the absolute abundance of each unique TCRbeta CDR3 rearrangement, sequence reads were collapsed and filtered. Productive Simpson clonality was computed per sample as the square root of Simpson's diversity index over productive rearrangements. As stored in TCRdb, this immuneACCESS dataset retains in-frame rearrangements with V and J assigned. A fraction of the clones does not appear; measured against another copy, unresolved V genes explain less than half of the discrepancy, and the remainder lacks a known reason. D and trimming were read from the DNA, whereas the V and J calls and clone size are those reported in that table. Across this sample there are 150,000 to 200,000 clones, with 80% seen only once. 4.5% to 7.5% of the sample belongs to the ten largest clones.

Details on this clone: Its antigen remains unidentified. No quality values exist for individual bases; no much larger clone is one base distant.

Sequenced material: PBMCs or T cells enriched from blood (not recorded which). This sequence was found in a man aged 40-49 years who had recovered from COVID-19.

The DNA sequence is as follows: TGTGCCAGCAGTCCCGCGGGGCTAAAGATGAACACTGAAGCTTTCTTT. Its protein reads: CASSPAGLKMNTEAFF. Here the chain combines TRBV5-4 and TRBJ1-1, with TRBD1 as a weak D call on 5 bases. CDR1 and CDR2, looked up from the germline V gene (reference sequence), are SGHNT and YYREEE. The cysteine opens and the phenylalanine closes a CDR3 of 16 amino acids. Kept here is only the CDR3 DNA, which spans 48 bases and is read in frame from base 1. Deletion took 5 bases off V and 0 bases off J, with a span of 17 bases between the germline ends.